Listed here are 21 T cell receptor beta chains from one sample, sequenced in a study of resident and recirculating memory T cells in vitiligo. The data were produced by immunoSEQ multiplex PCR, yet TCRdb's version contains in-frame clones alone and is incomplete. The table records fewer than 85,000 clones, roughly nine tenths of them present only once. Specimen: blood. All receptors come from a male donor with vitiligo.

V gene TRBV27 combines with J gene TRBJ2-1; tentative D call: TRBD2 (6 bases). This CDR3 spans 14 amino acids. Germline assignment: CDR1 MNHEY and CDR2 SMNVEV (reference sequence). V lost 5 bases and J 1 base, leaving 9 bases between the germline ends. The CDR3 sequence: CASSRDSSYNEQFF. DNA for the CDR3: TGTGCCAGCAGTAGGGACTCTTCCTACAATGAGCAGTTCTTC.

V and J are TRBV10-3 and TRBJ1-2; 9 positions match TRBD1. V lost 9 bases and J lost 3; bases outside the gene matches: 5. This CDR3 has 13 residues. The V gene's germline CDR1 is ENHRY and CDR2 SYGVKD. CDR3 protein: CAMRTGEDYGYTF. The CDR3 DNA is TGTGCCATGCGGACAGGGGAAGACTATGGCTACACCTTC.

The chain links TRBV4-2 to TRBJ1-1; D gene ambiguous. Deletions cut 0 bases from V and 4 bases from J, with 12 bases between. Germline V gene lookup returns CDR1 LGHNA and CDR2 YNFKEQ. The CDR3 sequence is 15 residues long. The CDR3 spells CASSQEFRSATEAFF. DNA of the CDR3: TGTGCCAGCAGCCAAGAATTTCGGAGTGCCACTGAAGCTTTCTTT.

This chain joins TRBV11-2 and TRBJ2-1; perhaps TRBD1 as D (7 bases). The CDR3 has 17 amino acids. V lost 7 bases and J lost 1, with 20 bases in between. Germline CDR1 is SGHAT and CDR2 is FQNNGV. CDR3 sequence (DNA): TGTGCCAGCACCTCGAGGGGGCTAGCGCCTTCCTACAATGAGCAGTTCTTC. This encodes CASTSRGLAPSYNEQFF.

The rearrangement uses TRBV18 and TRBJ1-1; possible D gene TRBD1, 6 bases. V lost 5 bases and J 8 bases, leaving 15 bases between the germline ends. The CDR3 covers 13 residues. Per the germline V gene, CDR1 is KGHSH and CDR2 is LQKENI. This CDR3 reads CASSAPAGEEAFF. The CDR3 DNA reads as TGTGCCAGCTCAGCCCCAGCAGGGGAGGAAGCTTTCTTT.

The chain combines TRBV5-5 with TRBJ2-7, with D possibly being TRBD1 (5 bases). The CDR3 extends over 14 amino acids. Trimming stripped 2 bases from V and 2 bases from J, with 11 bases between. From germline, CDR1 is SGHKS and CDR2 YYEKEE (reference sequence). The DNA of the CDR3 is TGTGCCAGCAGCTTTGGACACGTAACCTACGAGCAGTACTTC. This sequence encodes CASSFGHVTYEQYF. Complete variable domain (other parts from reference TRBV5-5 and TRBJ2-7): DAGVTQSPTHLIKTRGQQVTLRCSPISGHKSVSWYQQVLGQGPQFIFQYYEKEERGRGNFPDRFSARQFPNYSSELNVNALLLGDSALYLCASSFGHVTYEQYFGPGTRLTVT.

CDR3 loop: CASSHSMGEKLFF. The CDR3 DNA is TGTGCCAGCAGCCATTCCATGGGCGAAAAACTGTTTTTT. This chain links TRBV7-6 with TRBJ1-4; D unresolved. Trimming took 5 bases from V and 8 from J, leaving 12 bases between them. The germline V gene has CDR1 SGHVS and CDR2 FNYEAQ. The CDR3 length is 13 residues.

DNA of the CDR3: TGTGCCAGTAGGCCCAGGGGTCAGTCCTACGAGCAGTACTTC. This gives the protein CASRPRGQSYEQYF. This chain joins TRBV19 and TRBJ2-7; D is possibly TRBD1 (6 bases). Germline V CDR1 and CDR2: LNHDA, SQIVND (reference sequence). This CDR3 region has 14 residues. V was cut by 6 bases and J by 1 base, with 13 bases left in between.

This chain uses TRBV5-4 with TRBJ2-2; TRBD1 aligns across 10 bases. Germline-derived CDR1 and CDR2 are SGHNT and YYREEE (reference sequence). With 3 bases clipped from V and 2 bases from J, the junction kept 1 base outside the gene matches. The CDR3 totals 15 residues. Here the CDR3 DNA reads TGTGCCAGCAGCTGGGACAGGGGTAACACCGGGGAGCTGTTTTTT. As protein: CASSWDRGNTGELFF.

The V call is TRBV6-5, the J call TRBJ2-1; tentative D call: TRBD1 (6 bases). The CDR3 extends over 15 amino acids. Trimming left V 0 bases short and J 6 bases short, with 12 bases between. Germline V CDR1 and CDR2: MNHEY, SVGAGI. The CDR3 loop reads CASSYSHLGANEQFF. The CDR3 DNA is TGTGCCAGCAGTTACTCGCATTTGGGGGCCAATGAGCAGTTCTTC.

This clone has only one observation. The V gene is TRBV2, the J gene TRBJ1-5; TRBD1 matches 8 bases. After removal of 5 bases from V and 3 bases from J, the junction contained 6 bases not matched to a gene. Per the germline V gene, CDR1 is SNHLY and CDR2 is FYNNEI. This CDR3 comprises 15 residues. The CDR3, as DNA: TGTGCCAGCAGTCAACAGGGGGAGGACAATCAGCCCCAGCATTTT. The encoded protein is CASSQQGEDNQPQHF.

This clone was observed once. The chain is built from TRBV2 and TRBJ2-6, with 7 bases matching TRBD1. The CDR3 is made up of 17 amino acids. Germline V gene sequence: CDR1 SNHLY, CDR2 FYNNEI. J lost 0 bases, V lost 7 bases, and 9 bases had no gene match. Here the CDR3 DNA reads TGTGCCAGCACCCCTCAGGGGGAGAGCTCTGGGGCCAACGTCCTGACTTTC. Encoded protein: CASTPQGESSGANVLTF.

This chain uses TRBV15 with TRBJ1-5; no clear D. CDR3 length equals 15 residues. Per the germline V gene, CDR1 is LNHNV and CDR2 is YYDKDF (reference sequence). Between the trimmed V and J ends, which lost 3 bases and 2 bases, there was a span of 11 bases. The CDR3 nucleotides read TGTGCCACCAGCAGCGACTACCTTGGCAATCAGCCCCAGCATTTT. It yields the protein CATSSDYLGNQPQHF. The full variable domain, rest sourced from reference TRBV15 and TRBJ1-5, is DAMVIQNPRYQVTQFGKPVTLSCSQTLNHNVMYWYQQKSSQAPKLLFHYYDKDFNNEADTPDNFQSRRPNTSFCFLDIRSPGLGDTAMYLCATSSDYLGNQPQHFGDGTRLSIL.

CDR3 in DNA: TGTGCCAGCAGCGTAGTAGGGGAAGCTTTAGGCAATGAGCAGTTCTTC. Its translation is CASSVVGEALGNEQFF. The chain uses TRBV9 and TRBJ2-1, with D maybe TRBD1 (5 bases). The V end lost 0 bases, the J end lost 6 bases, and 16 bases lay between the germline ends. This CDR3 spans 16 amino acids. Germline V gives CDR1 SGDLS, CDR2 YYNGEE.

The rearrangement joins TRBV7-6 to TRBJ2-5; TRBD1 matches at 9 bases. Losses at the gene ends were 5 bases for V and 4 bases for J; bases not matched to a gene: 5. Germline V lookup: CDR1 SGHVS, CDR2 FNYEAQ. The CDR3 runs 14 residues. The CDR3 DNA reads TGTGCCAGCAGCCTGGGGACAGGGAGAGAGACCCAGTACTTC. Its translation: CASSLGTGRETQYF.

V and J are TRBV27 and TRBJ2-7, with D perhaps matching TRBD1 (5 bases). The CDR3 length is 15 residues. Germline CDR1 and CDR2: MNHEY and SMNVEV (reference sequence). V lost 3 bases and J lost 3, with 15 bases in between. CDR3 sequence: CASSFMEDSLYEQYF. The CDR3 coding sequence is TGTGCCAGCAGTTTTATGGAAGACAGCCTCTACGAGCAGTACTTC.

V gene TRBV28 combines with J gene TRBJ2-7, with TRBD1 matching over 7 bases. Germline V gene data show CDR1 as MDHEN and CDR2 as SYDVKM. V trimming: 6 bases; J trimming: 4 bases; junction bases outside the gene matches: 6. CDR3 size: 13 residues. The CDR3 DNA is TGTGCCAGCAGACCCGGACAGGAGTACGAGCAGTACTTC. It translates to CASRPGQEYEQYF.

The rearrangement joins TRBV5-5 to TRBJ1-2; D might be TRBD1 (6 bases). The CDR3 is made up of 15 amino acids. Germline V gene lookup returns CDR1 SGHKS and CDR2 YYEKEE (reference sequence). V gave up 1 base and J gave up 4 bases, with 14 bases separating them. CDR3 protein: CASSLSSGAIYGYTF. The CDR3 coding sequence is TGTGCCAGCAGCTTGAGCTCAGGGGCCATCTATGGCTACACCTTC.

The CDR3 sequence is CATSEGGSQYNEQFF. The CDR3 DNA reads as TGTGCCACCAGCGAGGGCGGGAGTCAATACAATGAGCAGTTCTTC. The J gene is TRBJ2-1, the V gene TRBV15; 7 bases line up with TRBD2. CDR1 is LNHNV and CDR2 is YYDKDF in the germline V gene (reference sequence). V was pared by 5 bases and J by 4 bases, with 8 bases of the junction left unmatched. This CDR3 has 15 residues.

This clone was observed a single time. For the CDR3, the DNA is TGTGCCAGCGCGGACACCGGAAAAGGCTACACCTTC. Translation: CASADTGKGYTF. The chain employs TRBV2 and TRBJ1-2, with D possibly matching TRBD1 (5 bases). The V and J ends lost 8 bases and 8 bases respectively, with 15 bases between them. This CDR3 spans 12 amino acids. Germline CDR1 is SNHLY and CDR2 is FYNNEI.

V usage is TRBV10-3 and J usage is TRBJ2-5, with 9 bases lining up with TRBD2. CDR1 and CDR2 from the germline V gene are ENHRY and SYGVKD. The trim removed 10 bases at V and 1 base at J, leaving 10 bases unmatched. The CDR3 consists of 15 residues. The CDR3 region is CATGGGGRAQETQYF. The CDR3 DNA reads as TGTGCCACCGGGGGAGGCGGGAGGGCCCAAGAGACCCAGTACTTC.